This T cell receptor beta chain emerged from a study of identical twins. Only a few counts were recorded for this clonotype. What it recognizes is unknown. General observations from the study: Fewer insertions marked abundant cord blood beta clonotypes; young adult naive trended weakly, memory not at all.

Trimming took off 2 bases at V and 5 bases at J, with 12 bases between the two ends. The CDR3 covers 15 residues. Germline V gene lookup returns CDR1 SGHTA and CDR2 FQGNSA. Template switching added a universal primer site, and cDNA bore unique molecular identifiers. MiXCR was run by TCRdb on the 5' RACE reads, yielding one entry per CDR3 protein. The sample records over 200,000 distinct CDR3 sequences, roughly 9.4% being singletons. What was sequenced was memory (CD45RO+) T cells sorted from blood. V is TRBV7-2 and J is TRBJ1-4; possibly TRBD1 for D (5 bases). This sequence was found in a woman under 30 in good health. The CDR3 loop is CASSLRGTVNEKLFF. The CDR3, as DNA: TGTGCCAGCAGCTTAAGGGGAACCGTAAATGAAAAACTGTTTTTT.